This T cell receptor (beta chain) derives from a study of cytomegalovirus exposure and HLA in healthy donors. Across the whole study: Most donors, roughly 84% of approximately 400 genotyped, fell in the Caucasian-associated ancestry cluster. Study conclusions and caveats: TCR association rates varied by HLA locus in a later analysis, with DRB1 highest and HLA-C lowest. Overall, roughly 150 TCR beta chains were annotated as cytomegalovirus-associated.

Germline CDR1 reads SGHKS; CDR2 reads YYEKEE (reference sequence). The CDR3 totals 15 residues. V dropped 1 base and J dropped 2 bases, with 10 bases sitting between them. Points on this clone: Its specificity is not known. Other DNA sequences from this sample encode an identical CDR3 as well.

The PCR used 60 Vbeta and 13 Jbeta primers. In the source study's methods: In a later analysis, of around 83 million unique beta chains, roughly 9.9 million appeared in at least two donors. Some clones are missing from TCRdb's copy, which holds only in-frame ones; the method was immunoSEQ multiplex PCR. For V, J and clone size, that table is used; D and trimming come from the DNA. This sample has over 150,000 clones, with about two thirds found just once. The V and J genes are TRBV5-5 and TRBJ1-5; TRBD1 might be the D (5 bases). The sequencing sample was made of PBMCs. The receptor was derived from a young woman in good health and CMV-seronegative. The CDR3 is CASSLLQGGNQPQHF. The CDR3 bases are TGTGCCAGCAGCTTGCTTCAGGGCGGCAATCAGCCCCAGCATTTT.